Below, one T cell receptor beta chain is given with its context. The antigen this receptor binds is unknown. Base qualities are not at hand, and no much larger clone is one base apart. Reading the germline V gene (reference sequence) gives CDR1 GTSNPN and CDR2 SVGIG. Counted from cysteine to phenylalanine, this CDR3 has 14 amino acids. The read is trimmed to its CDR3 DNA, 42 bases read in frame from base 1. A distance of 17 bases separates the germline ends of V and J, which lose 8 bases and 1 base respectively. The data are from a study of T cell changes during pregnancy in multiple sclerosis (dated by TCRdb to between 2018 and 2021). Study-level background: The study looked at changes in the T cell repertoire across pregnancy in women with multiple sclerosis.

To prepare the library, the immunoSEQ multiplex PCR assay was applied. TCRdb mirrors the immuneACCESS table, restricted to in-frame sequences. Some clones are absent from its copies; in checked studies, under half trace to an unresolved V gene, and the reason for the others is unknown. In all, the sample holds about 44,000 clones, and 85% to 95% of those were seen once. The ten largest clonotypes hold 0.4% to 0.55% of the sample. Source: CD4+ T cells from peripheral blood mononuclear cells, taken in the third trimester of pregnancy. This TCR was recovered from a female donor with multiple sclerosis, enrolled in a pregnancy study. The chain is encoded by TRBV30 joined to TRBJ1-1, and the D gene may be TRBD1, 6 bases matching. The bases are TGTGCCGGGGGGGGGCGAGGGGGGAACACTGAAGCTTTCTTT. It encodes CAGGGRGGNTEAFF.